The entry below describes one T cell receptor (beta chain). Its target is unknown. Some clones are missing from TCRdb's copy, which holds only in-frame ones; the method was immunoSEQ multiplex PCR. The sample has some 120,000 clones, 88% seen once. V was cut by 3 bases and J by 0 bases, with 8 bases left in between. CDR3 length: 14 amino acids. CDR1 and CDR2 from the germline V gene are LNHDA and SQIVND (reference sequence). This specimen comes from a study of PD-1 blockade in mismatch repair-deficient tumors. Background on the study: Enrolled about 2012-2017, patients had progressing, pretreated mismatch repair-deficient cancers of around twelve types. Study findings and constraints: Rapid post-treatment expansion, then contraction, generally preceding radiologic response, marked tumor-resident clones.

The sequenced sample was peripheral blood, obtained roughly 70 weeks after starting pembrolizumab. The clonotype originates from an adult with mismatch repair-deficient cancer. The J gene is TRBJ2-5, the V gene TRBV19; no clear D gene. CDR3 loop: CASSIGRNQETQYF. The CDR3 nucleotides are TGTGCCAGTAGTATTGGACGGAACCAAGAGACCCAGTACTTC.